This TCR beta chain comes out of a study of cytomegalovirus exposure and HLA in healthy donors (dated by TCRdb to between 2016 and 2019). Some background on the complete study: In an earlier analysis of some 610 of the donors, about 270 Gb of sequence data and 90 million to 120 million unique TCR beta sequences from 180 million or so T cells were reported. About 300 gigabases of sequencing data and approximately 85 million unique TCR sequences were included in an early release covering around 600 HLA-typed donors. Of the roughly 390 genotyped donors, roughly 85% fell in the genetic ancestry cluster associated with self-reported Caucasian donors. The study aimed to test whether signatures of past pathogen exposure could be identified by cataloging public T cell receptors. The study used immunosequencing to profile the T cell repertoires of under 700 subjects and linked those repertoires to cytomegalovirus serostatus. Besides the first cohort of approximately 710 subjects, a separate validation cohort made up of over a hundred different subjects was used. The study combined high-throughput TCR immunosequencing, statistical association of individual TCRs with disease status, and machine learning to predict cytomegalovirus infection status. In a later analysis, previously published TCR beta repertoires from more than 500 donors were re-analyzed and high-resolution HLA genotyping was added so that TCR occurrence patterns could be studied. The later analysis used no new phenotypic data to find candidate immune exposures, relying instead on TCR beta sequences and their occurrence across donors. An earlier analysis of 587 of the donors applied high-throughput TCR beta sequencing to assess whether each TCR beta V gene segment acted as functional or pseudogenic. Donor age, sex, ethnicity and CMV serostatus were compiled together with the repertoire data. In a later genetic analysis, genome-wide SNP genotypes for about three fifths of the roughly 670 donors were used, and that subset was treated as a discovery cohort. All discovery cohort repertoires had been generated using a single sequencing platform. Both class I and class II loci were covered by HLA typing, at four-digit resolution. The number of donors typed differed by locus, with about 629-630 for A, B, C, DRB1 and DQB1, roughly 550 for DQA1, about 610 for DPA1, and 450 to 480 for DPB1. Roughly 5 DR-DQ haplotypes were handled as single units for association and clustering, since linkage in the cohort was strong. Across 300 to 400 genotyped donors of the cohort, an average of roughly 200,000 unique TCR beta nucleotide sequences per donor were sequenced, and around 20% of those sequences were non-productive.

About this clone itself: No antigen is known for it. No much larger clone exists at a distance of one base, and base qualities are not known.

The protocol used for the library was the immunoSEQ multiplex PCR assay. For the multiplex PCR, a mixture combining 60 forward primers for TCR Vbeta segments and 13 reverse primers for TCR Jbeta segments was used. The CDR3 region of rearranged TCR beta genes was amplified from genomic DNA by a multiplex PCR assay. On the Illumina HiSeq System, the amplified TCR beta libraries were sequenced as 87-base-pair reads. The source study handled its data this way. Across the 500 to 700 repertoires, a later analysis counted some 81 million unique TCR beta chains, roughly 11 million of which were shared by at least two donors. Raw reads were error-corrected and collapsed into unique sequences by a nearest-neighbor algorithm in which closely related sequences were merged to remove PCR and sequencing errors. Alignment of CDR3 sequences to IMGT reference sequences was used to assign V, D and J gene segments. For a sequence to be retained, a match of at least six nucleotides to both a V gene segment and a J gene segment was required. A rearrangement was called productive if the CDR3 had no stop codons and remained in frame with V and J, and every other rearrangement was called non-productive. CDR3 was defined by IMGT convention, running from the second conserved V-encoded cysteine to the conserved J-encoded phenylalanine. Sequences without an unambiguous match to a single V gene segment were excluded from the earlier analysis of 500 to 700 of the donors. An earlier analysis of approximately 590 of the donors called V segments functional above 56.7% productive rearrangements and segregating when the between-donor standard deviation exceeded 5%. A statistical classification framework was developed to diagnose cytomegalovirus status using the catalog of TCR beta chain sequences. V and J gene assignment, in a later analysis, came from comparing TCR nucleotide sequences with IMGT/GENE-DB human TR gene sequences. The TCRdist pipeline was used in a later analysis to assign CDR3 sequences and most-parsimonious VDJ recombination scenarios. In a later analysis, each TCR beta chain was defined by its CDR3 amino acid sequence together with its V-gene family, and reads without a unique V-gene family were excluded. A later analysis removed several hundred highly shared, low-generation-probability nucleotide sequences to deal with suspected cross-contamination and a sequencing artifact. In a later analysis, a clonal expansion index for each public chain was calculated from normalized within-repertoire ranks of inferred template counts. Generation probabilities in a later analysis came from a VDJ recombination model fitted to out-of-frame rearrangements, and those results were checked against IGoR. In a later analysis, TCR-TCR, TCR-HLA and TCR-CMV co-occurrence was scored with hypergeometric tests, and a repertoire-size bias correction was applied to TCR pairs. A later analysis estimated false discovery rates by permuting HLA or CMV assignments 20 times. A later analysis grouped co-occurring TCRs with DBSCAN, adding TCRdist sequence similarity when clustering within HLA-allele-positive subsets. Co-occurrence clustering excluded repertoires with fewer than 30,000 or more than 120,000 public chains, plus five with anomalous nucleotide sharing. This immuneACCESS table, as held by TCRdb, lists in-frame sequences with V and J called but not all clones. Of the missing ones, under half trace to an unresolved V gene in checked studies; the others have no known cause. V and J calls and clone size are those listed in that table; D and trimming were worked out from the DNA. The table for this sample lists about 94,000 clones; over 65% of them were counted only once. Of the sample, 3% to 5% is held by the ten largest clones.

Broader findings and caveats from the paper: The 87-base-pair reads could not distinguish some IMGT-functional V segments, including TRBV6-2 and TRBV6-3, so those segments were excluded. Correlated functional status among segregating V segments might be attributable to linkage disequilibrium, but an unknown experimental factor could not be ruled out. The classifier was reported to diagnose cytomegalovirus status with high specificity and sensitivity in both the original cohort and the validation cohort. A cluster of highly shared sequence variants was judged likely to be a technical artifact of the sequencing pipeline. Roughly uniform sequencing depth across donors was assumed in presence/absence analyses, although this assumption may not hold. Across donors, most TCR sequences were observed very rarely, whereas some public TCRs were present in many individuals. According to the authors, the approach could potentially be generalized to other disease states and immunological phenotypes. A further reported finding was that TCR beta sequences accurately predicted the HLA-A and HLA-B alleles for most subjects in the first cohort. This cohort had only TCR beta chains sequenced, and the lack of alpha or paired-chain data limited which features could be detected. In a later analysis, the rate of TCR association differed among HLA loci, with DRB1 alleles having the most associated TCRs and HLA-C alleles having the fewest. Because counts were too low, roughly 18 rarely observed V segments, including chromosome 9 orphons, were left out of the earlier analysis of over 550 of the donors. A later genetic analysis reported fewer N-insertions in productive TCRs among donors in an Asian-associated ancestry cluster than the roughly 700-donor mean. CMV serostatus was the only immune exposure information available for the cohort. Because HLA typing was missing for some donors at each locus, association tests included only the typed subset. According to a later analysis, parvovirus B19, influenza, CMV and Epstein-Barr virus appeared linked to several top co-occurrence clusters. A total of 150 to 200 TCR beta chains were listed by the study as associated with cytomegalovirus. When HLA alleles, especially DR and DQ, strongly co-occurred, attributing TCR associations to individual alleles was difficult. Most CMV-associated TCR beta chains appeared to be HLA-restricted in a later analysis, and the HLA associations seemed to be driven largely by CMV exposure. Broadly in line with IMGT annotations, most TCR beta V segments showed up in productive rearrangements about 87% or about 30% of the time in an earlier analysis of approximately 640 of the donors. In a later analysis, HLA-associated TCR beta chains were found to be more clonally expanded and to have lower generation probabilities than equally common non-associated chains. In vitro tests confirmed that a few of the cytomegalovirus-associated TCR beta chains recognize cytomegalovirus antigens. A later analysis associated about 17,000 TCR beta sequences with specific HLA alleles at a false discovery rate of 0.05. A later genetic analysis associated a missense DCLRE1C variant with V-gene and J-gene trimming of TCR beta chains, and an independent cohort replicated the association.

V is cut back by 0 bases and J by 2 bases, with 7 bases in the junction unmatched. The germline V gene (reference sequence) yields MNHEY for CDR1 and SMNVEV for CDR2. The CDR3 holds 17 amino acids from the cysteine to the phenylalanine. Of all the DNA, just the CDR3 is kept, 51 bases in frame from base 1. The cohort was made up of 650 to 700 healthy bone marrow donors. Cohort members were all nominally healthy when sampled, although unrecorded immune exposures were likely present. The donor was CMV seronegative and was included in the group of 352 seronegative cohort members. Each donor provided a peripheral blood sample, and peripheral blood mononuclear cells were used for TCR beta sequencing. The Qiagen DNeasy Blood Extraction Kit was used to extract genomic DNA from the blood cell samples.

The sequencing sample was made of PBMCs. The sequence derives from a man aged 25 to 45 in good health and CMV-seronegative. Recombination joined TRBV27 with TRBJ2-3, with 8 bases matching TRBD2. The CDR3 protein is CASSLSASGSPTDTQYF. In nucleotide form, the sequence is TGTGCCAGCAGTTTATCGGCTAGCGGGTCCCCCACAGATACGCAGTATTTT.